This entry lists 25 T cell receptor beta chains sequenced from one sample in a study of identical twins. TCRdb processed the 5' RACE reads anew with MiXCR; each CDR3 protein has one entry. The sample has hundreds of thousands of distinct CDR3 sequences, 24% seen once. These data are also associated with another study on T cells expressing NK-cell markers.

The sample taken for sequencing was CD4+ T cells sorted from blood. These TCRs come from a woman aged 18-30 years in good health.

In its sample, this clonotype was seen a few times. The gene calls are TRBV12-3 or TRBV12-4 and TRBJ2-3; possibly TRBD1 for D (6 bases). This CDR3 comprises 15 residues. V gave up 6 bases and J gave up 3 bases, with 16 bases separating them. As DNA, the CDR3 is TGTGCCAGCAGGGCTTTACAGGGAACGACAGATACGCAGTATTTT. Protein sequence: CASRALQGTTDTQYF.

This clonotype was counted ten times or more. This chain joins TRBV12-3 or TRBV12-4 and TRBJ2-2; a possible D gene is TRBD2 (5 bases). With 3 bases removed from V and 6 bases from J, the gap between germline ends came to 11 bases. This CDR3 has 14 residues. The CDR3 loop is CASSFGVVAGELFF. The CDR3 coding sequence is TGTGCCAGCAGTTTCGGGGTGGTGGCCGGGGAGCTGTTTTTT.

This clonotype was seen more than once but under ten times. The chain is built from TRBV7-2 and TRBJ2-1, with 8 nucleotides matching TRBD2. Trimming took 6 bases from V and 0 from J; bases not matched to a gene: 7. There are 16 residues in the CDR3. The germline V gene encodes CDR1 SGHTA and CDR2 FQGNSA. CDR3: CASSLSGASSYNEQFF. The CDR3 nucleotides read TGTGCCAGCAGTCTTAGCGGGGCTAGCTCCTACAATGAGCAGTTCTTC.

This clonotype came up a few times. This rearrangement joins TRBV7-7 to TRBJ2-2, with D unclear. V lost 5 bases and J lost 4, with 11 bases in between. CDR3 length equals 14 residues. Germline V gene lookup returns CDR1 SSHAT and CDR2 FNYEAQ (reference sequence). The CDR3 sequence is CASSPKRATGELFF. CDR3 coding DNA: TGTGCCAGCAGCCCAAAAAGGGCCACCGGGGAGCTGTTTTTT.

This clonotype was counted a few times. The chain employs TRBV4-2 and TRBJ2-2; the match to TRBD1 covers 8 bases. V shed 3 bases, J shed 2 bases, and the junction held 8 bases outside the gene matches. The CDR3 contains 17 residues. The germline gives CDR1 LGHNA, CDR2 YNFKEQ. The CDR3 region has the DNA TGTGCCAGCAGCCAGGAGGGGGGACAGGCAAACACCGGGGAGCTGTTTTTT. Its translation is CASSQEGGQANTGELFF.

In its sample, this clonotype was seen a few times. For the CDR3, the DNA is TGTGCCATCAGGTCTGGCACTGAAGCTTTCTTT. This translates into CAIRSGTEAFF. The gene calls are TRBV10-3 and TRBJ1-1; D is unresolved. V lost 6 bases and J 4 bases, leaving 6 bases between the germline ends. The V gene's germline CDR1 is ENHRY and CDR2 SYGVKD. This CDR3 contains 11 residues.

This chain links TRBV19 with TRBJ2-2, with 9 bases matching TRBD2. The ends lost 10 bases at V and 0 bases at J; junction bases unmatched: 9. The CDR3 consists of 16 residues. Germline CDR1 is LNHDA and CDR2 is SQIVND (reference sequence). CDR3 protein: CAKTRSGGPNTGELFF. CDR3 coding DNA: TGTGCCAAGACCCGAAGCGGGGGGCCGAACACCGGGGAGCTGTTTTTT.

This clonotype was picked up many times. This chain joins TRBV12-3 or TRBV12-4 and TRBJ2-7, with D perhaps given as TRBD1 or TRBD2 (5 bases each). This CDR3 is 14 amino acids long. The ends were cut back, 5 bases at V and 4 bases at J, with 15 bases in the middle. CDR3 residues: CASSPPWGNYEQYF. CDR3 sequence (DNA): TGTGCCAGCAGTCCACCCTGGGGGAATTACGAGCAGTACTTC.

V is TRBV6-5 and J is TRBJ2-3, with 14 bases identical to TRBD2. The germline V gene has CDR1 MNHEY and CDR2 SVGAGI. V shed 2 bases, J shed 1 base, and the junction held 5 bases outside the gene matches. The CDR3 runs to 18 residues. As DNA, the CDR3 is TGTGCCAGCAGTTACGGGACTAGCGGGGGTCCCGGCACAGATACGCAGTATTTT. Residues: CASSYGTSGGPGTDTQYF.

This clonotype was counted many times. V is TRBV6-1 and J is TRBJ1-1; D unresolved. The V gene's germline CDR1 is MNHNS and CDR2 SASEGT. CDR3 length: 13 residues. The V end lost 3 bases, the J end lost 1 base, and 6 bases lay between the germline ends. The CDR3: CASSDRGNTEAFF. The CDR3 DNA reads TGTGCCAGCAGTGACCGGGGGAACACTGAAGCTTTCTTT.

The chain combines TRBV5-6 with TRBJ2-3; D remains unclear. Deletions cut 10 bases from V and 3 bases from J, with 15 bases between. CDR3 length: 13 amino acids. Germline CDR1 and CDR2: SGHDT and YYEEEE. The CDR3 is CAVRRSGTDTQYF. The CDR3 coding sequence is TGTGCCGTCCGTAGATCCGGGACAGATACGCAGTATTTT.

This clonotype turned up a few times. The chain links TRBV12-3 or TRBV12-4 to TRBJ1-1; possibly TRBD1 for D (5 bases). The CDR3 is made up of 12 amino acids. The V gene lost 3 bases and the J gene lost 7 bases, with 9 bases spanning the gap. Here the CDR3 DNA reads TGTGCCAGCAGTTTTAGGGGTAATGAAGCTTTCTTT. Translated, it gives CASSFRGNEAFF.

The CDR3 sequence: CASSYAGERTDTQYF. DNA for the CDR3: TGTGCCAGCAGTTACGCGGGAGAAAGAACAGATACGCAGTATTTT. The chain couples TRBV6-2 or TRBV6-3 to TRBJ2-3; 7 nucleotides line up with TRBD2. Germline loops: CDR1 MNHEY, CDR2 SVGEGT. The trim removed 2 bases at V and 3 bases at J, leaving 5 bases unmatched. The CDR3 has 15 residues.

The table lists this clonotype with a few counts. The genes are TRBV6-5 and TRBJ2-3; the match to TRBD2 covers 8 bases. Trimming removed 4 bases from V and 3 bases from J; junction bases left unmatched: 12. The CDR3 loop spans 17 amino acids. Per the germline V gene, CDR1 is MNHEY and CDR2 is SVGAGI. CDR3 amino acids: CASSSRGSGGPTDTQYF. Written as DNA, the CDR3 is TGTGCCAGCAGTTCCCGGGGGAGCGGGGGCCCAACAGATACGCAGTATTTT.

There are a few counts of this clonotype. The chain combines TRBV20-1 with TRBJ1-2, with unresolved D. The CDR3 length is 17 residues. The V end lost 0 bases, the J end lost 0 bases, and 17 bases lay between the germline ends. Germline CDR1 is DFQATT and CDR2 is SNEGSKA (reference sequence). The CDR3: CSARDNNWGAPNYGYTF. The CDR3 DNA reads as TGCAGTGCTAGAGACAACAATTGGGGAGCCCCTAACTATGGCTACACCTTC.

This clonotype occurred many times. V usage is TRBV10-3 and J usage is TRBJ2-3, with D hard to call. Germline V gene lookup returns CDR1 ENHRY and CDR2 SYGVKD. Trimming removed 3 bases at V and 1 base at J, with 8 bases between. The length of the CDR3 is 14 residues. CDR3 region: CAISDRARTDTQYF. The DNA of the CDR3 is TGTGCCATCAGTGACCGGGCCCGCACAGATACGCAGTATTTT.

The table lists this clonotype with many counts. V gene TRBV29-1 combines with J gene TRBJ2-2; no reliable D call. This CDR3 spans 12 amino acids. Germline CDR1 and CDR2: SQVTM and ANQGSEA. V lost 4 bases and J lost 7, with 10 bases in between. CDR3 in amino acids: CSVVLSLGELFF. In DNA form, the CDR3 reads TGCAGCGTTGTCCTGTCCCTCGGGGAGCTGTTTTTT.

This sequence joins TRBV20-1 and TRBJ2-1, with D uncertain. CDR1 is DFQATT and CDR2 is SNEGSKA in the germline V gene (reference sequence). This CDR3 comprises 12 residues. V was trimmed by 4 bases and J by 1 base, leaving 5 bases between them. The CDR3 DNA is TGCAGTGCTACGCGGTCCTACAATGAGCAGTTCTTC. Translated, it gives CSATRSYNEQFF.

The chain couples TRBV5-6 to TRBJ2-5, with D possibly TRBD1 on 5 matching bases. The CDR3 spans 14 residues. Germline CDR1 SGHDT, CDR2 YYEEEE. Trimming left V 7 bases short and J 5 bases short, with 18 bases between. The CDR3 nucleotides are TGTGCCAGCTCCTACTTGCAGGGTGGGGAGACCCAGTACTTC. As protein: CASSYLQGGETQYF.

There are many counts of this clonotype. The rearrangement joins TRBV20-1 to TRBJ2-3, with D perhaps matching TRBD1 or TRBD2 (5 bases each). V dropped 4 bases and J dropped 4 bases, with 15 bases sitting between them. Germline V gives CDR1 DFQATT, CDR2 SNEGSKA (reference sequence). The CDR3 totals 14 residues. The CDR3: CSAKRGGAPDTQYF. For the CDR3, the DNA is TGCAGTGCTAAGAGGGGTGGGGCCCCAGATACGCAGTATTTT.

A few counts support this clonotype. One end of the junction fails to match germline, which may point to a read error. This chain uses TRBV7-7 with TRBJ2-7, with 12 bases aligning to TRBD2. The CDR3 spans 14 residues. Looked up from germline, CDR1 is SSHAT and CDR2 is FNYEAQ (reference sequence). The CDR3 coding sequence is TGTGCTAGCAGCTTGACTAGCGGGGGATCGGAGCAGTACTTC. The encoded protein is CASSLTSGGSEQYF.

The table lists this clonotype with a few counts. V and J are TRBV20-1 and TRBJ2-1; the D call may be TRBD1 or TRBD2 (5 bases each). The germline V gene encodes CDR1 DFQATT and CDR2 SNEGSKA (reference sequence). V gave up 4 bases and J gave up 9 bases, with 16 bases separating them. This CDR3 comprises 13 residues. The CDR3 is CSATRDLAGEQFF. The CDR3 nucleotides are TGCAGTGCTACCAGGGACCTGGCAGGTGAGCAGTTCTTC.

CDR3 bases: TGTGCCAGCTCCCCCGGGACAGGGACCTCTTTAGGGAAACTGTTTTTT. Amino acid sequence: CASSPGTGTSLGKLFF. The rearrangement uses TRBV4-2 and TRBJ1-4, with 9 bases matching TRBD1. CDR1 LGHNA and CDR2 YNFKEQ come from the germline V gene. There are 16 residues in the CDR3. The V gene end was trimmed by 8 bases and the J gene end by 11 bases; junction bases not matched to a gene: 18.

In this sample, this clonotype turned up a few times. The chain combines TRBV6-1 with TRBJ2-6; no reliable D call. Trimming took 7 bases from V and 1 from J, leaving 8 bases between them. CDR1 and CDR2 (germline): MNHNS, SASEGT. CDR3 length: 14 residues. In DNA form, the CDR3 reads TGTGCCAGCATGAAGGGTTCTGGGGCCAACGTCCTGACTTTC. Translating it yields CASMKGSGANVLTF.

The J gene is TRBJ2-7, the V gene TRBV20-1; D is possibly TRBD2 (5 bases). This CDR3 contains 11 residues. Looked up from germline, CDR1 is DFQATT and CDR2 is SNEGSKA (reference sequence). Trimming removed 6 bases from V and 2 bases from J, with 8 bases in between. The CDR3 region is CSAGKTYEQYF. The DNA for the CDR3 is TGCAGTGCCGGGAAAACCTACGAGCAGTACTTC.